The rows below give T cell receptor beta chains drawn from one sample of a study of blood T cell repertoires in COVID-19. Assay used: immunoSEQ multiplex PCR; TCRdb lists only in-frame clones, some missing. The table lists about 230,000 clones, about four fifths of them singletons. Sequencing was performed on PBMCs or T cells enriched from blood (not recorded which). These receptors were obtained from a man in his sixties who had recovered from COVID-19. Both conserved end residues are trimmed from each CDR3. The D gene is left open where the match is weak.

V gene: TRBV7-3
D gene: NA
J gene: TRBJ2-2
CDR3 protein: ASSLLMNTGELF

V gene: TRBV15
D gene: TRBD2
J gene: TRBJ2-5
CDR3 protein: ATGEGGANGETQY

V gene: TRBV5-1
D gene: NA
J gene: TRBJ1-5
CDR3 protein: ASSLEQLFNQPQH

V gene: TRBV19
D gene: NA
J gene: TRBJ2-2
CDR3 protein: ASLRAWGAGELF

V gene: TRBV5-4
D gene: TRBD1
J gene: TRBJ2-7
CDR3 protein: ASSQQRTGSYEQY

V gene: TRBV21-1
D gene: NA
J gene: TRBJ1-3
CDR3 protein: ASSKDLRGGLCGNTIY

V gene: TRBV5-5
D gene: NA
J gene: TRBJ1-1
CDR3 protein: ASSLVGGRMNTEAF

V gene: TRBV11-3
D gene: NA
J gene: TRBJ2-3
CDR3 protein: ASSLDGSTADTQY

V gene: TRBV5-1
D gene: NA
J gene: TRBJ2-5
CDR3 protein: ASSLAGALQETQY

V gene: TRBV19
D gene: TRBD1
J gene: TRBJ1-5
CDR3 protein: ASSIEWRRIRDSSNQPQH

V gene: TRBV7-9
D gene: NA
J gene: TRBJ2-3
CDR3 protein: ASSPSWGLSTDTQY

V gene: TRBV7-6
D gene: TRBD2
J gene: TRBJ2-3
CDR3 protein: ASSPQAGAGTDTQY

V gene: TRBV19
D gene: NA
J gene: TRBJ2-1
CDR3 protein: ASRGLAGGEQF

V gene: TRBV11-1
D gene: NA
J gene: TRBJ1-6
CDR3 protein: ASSQGGQGNSPLH

V gene: TRBV5-1
D gene: NA
J gene: TRBJ1-1
CDR3 protein: ASSKPGDGAEAF

V gene: TRBV5-1
D gene: NA
J gene: TRBJ1-1
CDR3 protein: ASSLLGSMNTEAF

V gene: TRBV7-9
D gene: TRBD1
J gene: TRBJ1-6
CDR3 protein: ASSLGTGDSPLH

V gene: TRBV10-2
D gene: NA
J gene: TRBJ1-2
CDR3 protein: ASSEGASNYGYT

V gene: TRBV4-2
D gene: NA
J gene: TRBJ1-5
CDR3 protein: ASSQATLGGGLHQPQH

V gene: TRBV6-2/TRBV6-3
D gene: NA
J gene: TRBJ2-1
CDR3 protein: ASSERASSYNEQF

V gene: TRBV19
D gene: TRBD1
J gene: TRBJ1-1
CDR3 protein: ASSAGQASNTEAF

V gene: TRBV9
D gene: TRBD1
J gene: TRBJ1-3
CDR3 protein: ASSAGQGTISGNTIY

V gene: TRBV18
D gene: NA
J gene: TRBJ1-5
CDR3 protein: ASSPNRGSQPQH

V gene: TRBV27
D gene: NA
J gene: TRBJ2-1
CDR3 protein: ASKDSLNYNEQF

V gene: TRBV29-1
D gene: TRBD1
J gene: TRBJ1-1
CDR3 protein: SVTSGTGETEAF

V gene: TRBV11-3
D gene: NA
J gene: TRBJ2-3
CDR3 protein: ASSLDPSEGRTDTQY

V gene: TRBV7-9
D gene: NA
J gene: TRBJ1-3
CDR3 protein: ASSLGDGRLSGNTIY

V gene: TRBV19
D gene: NA
J gene: TRBJ1-2
CDR3 protein: ASSITGQTNYGYT

V gene: TRBV7-9
D gene: NA
J gene: TRBJ2-7
CDR3 protein: ASSFTGAPHEQY

V gene: TRBV18
D gene: NA
J gene: TRBJ2-7
CDR3 protein: ASSPYDRSYEQY

V gene: TRBV19
D gene: NA
J gene: TRBJ1-1
CDR3 protein: ASTPLPLMNTEAF

V gene: TRBV24-1
D gene: TRBD1
J gene: TRBJ1-5
CDR3 protein: ATSGTGDNQPQH

V gene: TRBV9
D gene: TRBD2
J gene: TRBJ2-1
CDR3 protein: ASSVSGGMYTEQF

V gene: TRBV2
D gene: NA
J gene: TRBJ2-5
CDR3 protein: ASSILRDIQETQY

V gene: TRBV21-1
D gene: NA
J gene: TRBJ1-2
CDR3 protein: ASKEGIHHYGYT

V gene: TRBV18
D gene: NA
J gene: TRBJ2-7
CDR3 protein: ASSPAQGSSYEQY

V gene: TRBV2
D gene: NA
J gene: TRBJ2-7
CDR3 protein: ASSVRETYEQY

V gene: TRBV5-1
D gene: NA
J gene: TRBJ2-7
CDR3 protein: ASSQRDSGEQY

V gene: TRBV28
D gene: NA
J gene: TRBJ2-2
CDR3 protein: ASSGAGSSGEDTGELF

V gene: TRBV19
D gene: NA
J gene: TRBJ1-5
CDR3 protein: ASSITWSSYSNQPQH

V gene: TRBV5-4
D gene: NA
J gene: TRBJ2-2
CDR3 protein: ASSLDRNSGELF

V gene: TRBV5-4
D gene: TRBD2
J gene: TRBJ2-1
CDR3 protein: ASRPRGGQDEQF

V gene: TRBV12-3/TRBV12-4
D gene: TRBD1
J gene: TRBJ1-1
CDR3 protein: ASSRDSLSEAF

V gene: TRBV7-3
D gene: NA
J gene: TRBJ1-1
CDR3 protein: ASSLLGDVGAEAF

V gene: TRBV6-5
D gene: TRBD1
J gene: TRBJ1-3
CDR3 protein: ASVDRGSHTIY

V gene: TRBV10-3
D gene: TRBD1
J gene: TRBJ1-2
CDR3 protein: AISPGQGNYGYT

V gene: TRBV11-2
D gene: TRBD2
J gene: TRBJ2-7
CDR3 protein: ASSLLGEGEQY

V gene: TRBV6-5
D gene: TRBD2
J gene: TRBJ2-5
CDR3 protein: ASSYSTGAGEETQY

V gene: TRBV6-5
D gene: NA
J gene: TRBJ2-7
CDR3 protein: ASKVTSTSYEQY

V gene: TRBV2
D gene: TRBD1
J gene: TRBJ1-2
CDR3 protein: ASSEFDRGGGYT

V gene: TRBV18
D gene: NA
J gene: TRBJ2-3
CDR3 protein: ASSPRGGALTDTQY

V gene: TRBV9
D gene: NA
J gene: TRBJ1-4
CDR3 protein: ASSTRPSPNEKLF

V gene: TRBV24-1
D gene: NA
J gene: TRBJ1-5
CDR3 protein: ATSDGGFLQPQH

V gene: TRBV15
D gene: NA
J gene: TRBJ2-5
CDR3 protein: ATSRDLPGQETQY

V gene: TRBV12-3/TRBV12-4
D gene: NA
J gene: TRBJ1-1
CDR3 protein: ASSLEGATEAF

V gene: TRBV7-9
D gene: NA
J gene: TRBJ2-4
CDR3 protein: ASSPASGDKNIQY

V gene: TRBV19
D gene: TRBD1
J gene: TRBJ1-5
CDR3 protein: ASSLRTGNHQPQH

V gene: TRBV5-1
D gene: NA
J gene: TRBJ1-3
CDR3 protein: ASSWGGAGSGNTIY

V gene: TRBV4-2
D gene: TRBD2
J gene: TRBJ2-1
CDR3 protein: ASSQTPSGGADNEQF